The 21 T cell receptor beta chains below all came from one sample that was sequenced in a study of OX40 agonist ivuxolimab in advanced cancers. The assay was immunoSEQ multiplex PCR, and TCRdb's table has in-frame clones only and misses some. The data show tens of thousands of clones, with approximately 80% seen just once and less than 45% held by the top ten. The source material was CD4+ or CD8+ T cells sorted from blood, sampled in a trial of the OX40 agonist ivuxolimab. These receptors were obtained from an adult with an advanced solid tumor such as melanoma, head and neck, liver or kidney cancer.

This chain connects TRBV6-6 to TRBJ1-1; maybe TRBD1 (6 bases). The length of the CDR3 is 14 residues. V shed 4 bases and J shed 4 bases, with 13 bases lying between them. Germline loops: CDR1 MNHNY, CDR2 SVGAGI (reference sequence). DNA for the CDR3: TGTGCCAGCAGTTTAGGGGGGGTGGTCACTGAAGCTTTCTTT. It is translated as CASSLGGVVTEAFF.

The rearrangement joins TRBV6-5 to TRBJ1-4; D unresolved. This CDR3 is 16 amino acids long. CDR1 and CDR2 (germline): MNHEY, SVGAGI. The V and J ends lost 4 bases and 1 base respectively, with 13 bases between them. The CDR3, as DNA: TGTGCCAGCAGTTTAGGAGGTTTTGTAACTAATGAAAAACTGTTTTTT. Protein product: CASSLGGFVTNEKLFF.

This chain uses TRBV2 with TRBJ2-1, with 8 bases fitting TRBD2. CDR1 and CDR2 (germline): SNHLY, FYNNEI. The CDR3 has 15 residues. Germline trimming cut 6 bases from V and 2 bases from J; bases unmatched to any gene: 6. This CDR3 is CASRESGSPYNEQFF. In nucleotides, the CDR3 is TGTGCCAGCAGGGAGAGCGGGAGCCCCTACAATGAGCAGTTCTTC.

The chain couples TRBV28 to TRBJ1-1; unclear D gene. V was cut by 7 bases and J by 3 bases, with 12 bases left in between. This CDR3 region has 13 residues. Germline CDR1 reads MDHEN; CDR2 reads SYDVKM. Written as DNA, the CDR3 is TGTGCCAGCAAAATTATCTCTTACACTGAAGCTTTCTTT. This encodes CASKIISYTEAFF. Filled out from reference TRBV28 and TRBJ1-1, the complete variable domain reads DVKVTQSSRYLVKRTGEKVFLECVQDMDHENMFWYRQDPGLGLRLIYFSYDVKMKEKGDIPEGYSVSREKKERFSLILESASTNQTSMYLCASKIISYTEAFFGQGTRLTVV.

This clone was detected a few times. CDR3 loop: CASSSPRQDTMWAQHF. DNA for the CDR3: TGTGCCAGCAGTTCCCCCCGACAGGATACGATGTGGGCCCAGCATTTT. This rearrangement joins TRBV28 to TRBJ1-5, with D possibly being TRBD1 (6 bases). V was shortened by 4 bases and J by 11 bases, with 24 bases between the two germline ends. The CDR3 totals 16 residues. The germline V gene encodes CDR1 MDHEN and CDR2 SYDVKM.

The J gene is TRBJ1-2, the V gene TRBV7-2, with D possibly matching TRBD1 (6 bases). Germline CDR1 SGHTA, CDR2 FQGNSA. V shed 1 base and J shed 5 bases, with 20 bases lying between them. The CDR3 totals 17 residues. CDR3 coding DNA: TGTGCCAGCAGCTTAGGGTCGAGGGACACGAGGGTTTATGGCTACACCTTC. Its translation: CASSLGSRDTRVYGYTF.

The gene calls are TRBV6-4 and TRBJ1-4; D gene uncertain. The CDR3 loop spans 15 amino acids. Germline V lookup: CDR1 MRHNA, CDR2 SNTAGT. V lost 4 bases and J 5 bases, leaving 14 bases between the germline ends. CDR3 amino acids: CASSASLFQNEKLFF. Here the CDR3 DNA reads TGTGCCAGCAGTGCTTCGTTGTTCCAGAATGAAAAACTGTTTTTT.

This chain uses TRBV5-1 with TRBJ2-2, with a possible D match to TRBD1 (5 bases). CDR3 length equals 15 residues. Germline V gene lookup returns CDR1 SGHRS and CDR2 YFSETQ. Trimming shortened V by 4 bases and J by 6 bases, and 16 bases separated the two germline ends. This chain's CDR3 is CASSPVSPGSGELFF. CDR3 coding DNA: TGCGCCAGCAGCCCAGTCTCTCCAGGGTCCGGGGAGCTGTTTTTT.

This chain uses TRBV7-3 with TRBJ2-2; 8 nucleotides match TRBD1. CDR1 is SGHTA and CDR2 is FQGTGA in the germline V gene. The J segment lost 6 bases and the V segment lost 4 bases, leaving 4 bases of the junction unmatched. The CDR3 has 14 amino acids. The CDR3 region has the DNA TGTGCCAGCAGCTCAGGACAGGGCCCCGGGGAGCTGTTTTTT. Protein sequence: CASSSGQGPGELFF.

The J gene is TRBJ2-3, the V gene TRBV9, with D possibly being TRBD1 or TRBD2 (6 bases each). This CDR3 comprises 16 residues. Looked up from germline, CDR1 is SGDLS and CDR2 is YYNGEE. V was shortened by 0 bases and J by 2 bases, with 13 bases between the two germline ends. This CDR3 reads CASSVAEGGYTDTQYF. CDR3 DNA: TGTGCCAGCAGCGTAGCCGAGGGGGGTTACACAGATACGCAGTATTTT.

V is TRBV19 and J is TRBJ2-2; 8 bases line up with TRBD2. From germline, CDR1 is LNHDA and CDR2 SQIVND (reference sequence). The CDR3 is made up of 12 amino acids. V trimming: 5 bases; J trimming: 8 bases; junction bases outside the gene matches: 1. The CDR3 is CASSVAGGELFF. The CDR3 nucleotides read TGTGCCAGTAGTGTAGCGGGAGGGGAGCTGTTTTTT.

CDR3 DNA: TGTGCCAGCATTACGGACAGGGCATATGGCTACACCTTC. It is translated as CASITDRAYGYTF. The rearrangement joins TRBV6-1 to TRBJ1-2; TRBD1 matches at 8 bases. Germline CDR1 is MNHNS and CDR2 is SASEGT. Germline trimming cut 7 bases from V and 5 bases from J; bases unmatched to any gene: 6. This CDR3 is built from 13 residues.

This rearrangement joins TRBV11-2 to TRBJ2-7; D could derive from TRBD1 or TRBD2 (5 bases each). This CDR3 has 13 amino acids. Trimming removed 1 base at V and 3 bases at J, with 7 bases between. Germline V gives CDR1 SGHAT, CDR2 FQNNGV. As DNA, the CDR3 is TGTGCCAGCAGCTTAGTTGGGGGCTACGAGCAGTACTTC. Translation: CASSLVGGYEQYF.

This chain uses TRBV28 with TRBJ2-3, with a weak D call TRBD1 (6 bases). Trimming removed 6 bases from V and 2 bases from J, with 12 bases in between. The V gene's germline CDR1 is MDHEN and CDR2 SYDVKM. The CDR3 extends over 14 amino acids. For the CDR3, the DNA is TGTGCCAGCAGCCATACAGGGTTCACAGATACGCAGTATTTT. Its translation: CASSHTGFTDTQYF.

The chain has TRBV30 and TRBJ1-5; TRBD1 matches 7 bases. Germline V gene lookup returns CDR1 GTSNPN and CDR2 SVGIG (reference sequence). The CDR3 is made up of 12 amino acids. With V trimmed by 1 base and J by 8 bases, 2 bases remained unmatched. CDR3 sequence reads: CAWSATGEPQHF. The CDR3 DNA is TGTGCCTGGAGTGCAACAGGGGAGCCCCAGCATTTT.

The V and J genes are TRBV6-5 and TRBJ2-7; the D gene is possibly TRBD2 (5 bases). Germline CDR1 reads MNHEY; CDR2 reads SVGAGI. V gave up 7 bases and J gave up 4 bases, with 17 bases separating them. This CDR3 spans 14 amino acids. The CDR3 protein is CASNLGRGKYEQYF. CDR3 sequence (DNA): TGTGCCAGCAACTTAGGGAGAGGGAAATACGAGCAGTACTTC.

The rearrangement links TRBV7-2 to TRBJ1-4, with D tentatively TRBD1 (5 bases). CDR3 length: 13 residues. V was pared by 8 bases and J by 3 bases, with 10 bases between. From germline, CDR1 is SGHTA and CDR2 FQGNSA. The CDR3 region is CASRRGANEKLFF. CDR3 nucleotides: TGTGCCAGCCGGCGGGGGGCTAATGAAAAACTGTTTTTT.

The rearrangement links TRBV5-3 to TRBJ2-7, with D tentatively TRBD1 (5 bases). TRBV5-3 is given ORF status, its function remaining uncertain. The V end was cut by 2 bases, the J end by 1 base, with 13 bases between. The CDR3 totals 15 residues. This chain's CDR3 is CARSFGHTQSYEQYF. The DNA for the CDR3 is TGTGCCAGAAGCTTCGGACATACCCAGTCCTACGAGCAGTACTTC.

This chain connects TRBV5-5 to TRBJ2-1, with a weak D call TRBD1 (5 bases). CDR1 is SGHKS, CDR2 YYEKEE, per germline (reference sequence). The CDR3 contains 16 residues. The V gene lost 6 bases and the J gene lost 5 bases, with 21 bases spanning the gap. The CDR3 here is CASTLPPGYSDNEQFF. Here the CDR3 DNA reads TGTGCCAGCACCCTCCCCCCAGGGTACTCTGACAATGAGCAGTTCTTC.

This clone was counted a single time. Other DNA sequences in the same sample also yield this CDR3. The chain uses TRBV5-1 and TRBJ1-1, with D unclear. V shed 0 bases and J shed 2 bases, with 5 bases lying between them. The CDR3 is 13 residues long. CDR1 is SGHRS and CDR2 is YFSETQ in the germline V gene. CDR3 in DNA: TGCGCCAGCAGCTTGGATCTCAACACTGAAGCTTTCTTT. Translating it yields CASSLDLNTEAFF.

CDR3 coding DNA: TGTGCCAGCAGCCAAGCGGGGTCCCCCTACGAGCAGTACTTC. Protein sequence: CASSQAGSPYEQYF. The chain joins TRBV16 to TRBJ2-7, with TRBD2 as a possible D gene (6 bases). This CDR3 spans 14 amino acids. The ends were cut back, 2 bases at V and 2 bases at J, with 10 bases in the middle. Germline V gene lookup returns CDR1 KGHSY and CDR2 FQNENV.